This T cell receptor beta chain stems from a study of CD8+ T cells in alopecia areata. Study findings and constraints: Patients showed less clear TCR sequence sharing than mice, possibly partly because of HLA diversity. Higher clonality and more expanded CD8+ clones appeared in lesional than normal scalp. Normal-skin resident alphabeta T cells also appear among scalp sample sequences.

The V gene lost 0 bases and the J gene lost 2 bases, with 14 bases spanning the gap. CDR3 length: 17 residues. The V gene's germline CDR1 is SGHTA and CDR2 FQGNSA. Reverse transcribed after extraction, RNA yielded cDNA as the sequencing template. The assay was immunoSEQ multiplex PCR, and TCRdb's table has in-frame clones only and misses some. Of about 200,000 clones in the sample, around 50% are singletons; the top ten hold nearly 5%. For this clone: As yet, its antigen is unknown.

Isolation of CD4+ and CD8+ T cells from PBMCs was achieved by sorting. The rearrangement uses TRBV7-2 and TRBJ2-1; the D gene is possibly TRBD2 (6 bases). The sample was CD8+ T cells sorted from blood. The sequence was obtained from a human donor in good health. The CDR3 spells CASSLAPSGQTYNEQFF. The CDR3 DNA sequence: TGTGCCAGCAGCTTAGCGCCGAGCGGGCAGACCTACAATGAGCAGTTCTTC.